This passage covers 6 T cell receptor beta chains from one sample sequenced in a study of T cells after yellow fever vaccination. TCRdb itself ran the 5' RACE reads through MiXCR, one entry per CDR3 protein. The sample lists over 150,000 distinct CDR3 sequences, 6% to 7.5% seen once, with approximately 2.4% in the top ten. The source material was CD4+ T cells sorted from PBMCs, sampled around 5 days after the first yellow fever vaccination. The receptor set was obtained from a man aged 18 to 29 who received the YFV17D yellow fever vaccine.

The V call is TRBV10-3, the J call TRBJ2-3, with 9 positions matching TRBD1. The CDR3 spans 15 residues. The V gene's germline CDR1 is ENHRY and CDR2 SYGVKD. Trimming cost V 6 bases and J 0 bases; bases outside gene matches: 4. CDR3: CAISPQGASTDTQYF. The DNA of the CDR3 is TGTGCCATCAGCCCACAGGGGGCCAGCACAGATACGCAGTATTTT.

This clonotype came up many times. The DNA for the CDR3 is TGTGCCAGCAGCCGTCTCAGGGCTCGGGTTGAAAAACTGTTTTTT. Translating gives CASSRLRARVEKLFF. This chain joins TRBV7-2 and TRBJ1-4; the D gene is possibly TRBD1 (5 bases). Germline V gene lookup returns CDR1 SGHTA and CDR2 FQGNSA. The CDR3 is 15 amino acids. With 5 bases removed from V and 7 bases from J, the gap between germline ends came to 17 bases.

This clonotype appeared many times. The V gene is TRBV5-1, the J gene TRBJ2-5; D remains ambiguous. CDR1 is SGHRS, CDR2 YFSETQ, per germline. Trimming shortened V by 0 bases and J by 5 bases, and 11 bases separated the two germline ends. The CDR3 totals 14 residues. In nucleotides, the CDR3 is TGCGCCAGCAGCTTGGTTCCCCCCGGGGAGACCCAGTACTTC. Protein: CASSLVPPGETQYF.

The V gene is TRBV2, the J gene TRBJ2-3, with D tentatively TRBD1 (6 bases). V lost 0 bases, J lost 4 bases, and 17 bases lay in between. Germline assignment: CDR1 SNHLY and CDR2 FYNNEI. The CDR3 has 17 residues. CDR3 loop: CASSEAPNRQAPDTQYF. CDR3 bases: TGTGCCAGCAGTGAAGCGCCCAACCGACAGGCTCCAGATACGCAGTATTTT.

This clonotype was seen at least ten times. V and J are TRBV12-3 or TRBV12-4 and TRBJ2-5; TRBD2 matches 12 bases. The CDR3 has 14 residues. Losses at the gene ends were 6 bases for V and 4 bases for J; bases not matched to a gene: 3. CDR3 residues: CASSQLAGGETQYF. The CDR3 nucleotides read TGTGCCAGCAGCCAACTAGCGGGGGGAGAGACCCAGTACTTC.

This clonotype was detected ten times or more. The chain carries TRBV4-3 and TRBJ2-3, with a tentative D call TRBD1 (5 bases). Germline assignment: CDR1 LGHNA and CDR2 YSLEER. Between the trimmed V and J ends, which lost 1 base and 1 base, there was a span of 9 bases. The CDR3 runs to 15 residues. The DNA for the CDR3 is TGCGCCAGCAGCCAAGTTACAGGCCGCACAGATACGCAGTATTTT. Amino acid sequence: CASSQVTGRTDTQYF.